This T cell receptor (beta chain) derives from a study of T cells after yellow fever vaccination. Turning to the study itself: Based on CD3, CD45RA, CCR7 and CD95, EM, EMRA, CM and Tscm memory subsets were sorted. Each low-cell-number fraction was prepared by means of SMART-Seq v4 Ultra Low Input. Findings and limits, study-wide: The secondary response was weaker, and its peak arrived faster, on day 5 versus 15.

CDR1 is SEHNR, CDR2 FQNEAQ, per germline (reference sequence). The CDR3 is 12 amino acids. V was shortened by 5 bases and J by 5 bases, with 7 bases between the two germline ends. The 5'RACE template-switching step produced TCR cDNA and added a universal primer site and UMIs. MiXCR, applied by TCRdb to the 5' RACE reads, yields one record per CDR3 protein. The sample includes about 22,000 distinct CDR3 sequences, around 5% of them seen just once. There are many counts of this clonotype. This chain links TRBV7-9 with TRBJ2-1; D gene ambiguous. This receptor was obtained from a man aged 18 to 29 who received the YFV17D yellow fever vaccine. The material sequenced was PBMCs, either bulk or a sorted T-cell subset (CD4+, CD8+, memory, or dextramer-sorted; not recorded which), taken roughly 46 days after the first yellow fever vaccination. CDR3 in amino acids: CASSPDNNEQFF. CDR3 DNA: TGTGCCAGCAGCCCTGACAACAATGAGCAGTTCTTC.